These 8 T cell receptor beta chains were all obtained from the same sample, sequenced in a study of cytomegalovirus exposure and HLA in healthy donors. A multiplex PCR was run with 60 Vbeta primers and 13 Jbeta primers. Repertoires were generated with immunoSEQ multiplex PCR, while TCRdb's copy carries only in-frame clones and drops some. The sample lists some 150,000 clones, roughly 83% seen once, with over 6% in the top ten. Input material: PBMCs. Every receptor here comes from a man aged 25-45 years in good health and CMV-seropositive.

The table lists this clone with a count of one. The chain recombines TRBV30 with TRBJ2-5, with 13 bases fitting TRBD2. The germline gives CDR1 GTSNPN, CDR2 SVGIG (reference sequence). The CDR3 is 16 residues long. Unmatched junction bases numbered 7, after V lost 1 base and J lost 5 bases. The CDR3 nucleotides read TGTGCCTGGAGTGCCGGACTAGCGGGAGTTGTCGAGACCCAGTACTTC. It encodes CAWSAGLAGVVETQYF.

The V gene is TRBV5-1, the J gene TRBJ2-3, with a weak D call TRBD2 (6 bases). This CDR3 contains 15 residues. Germline V gene sequence: CDR1 SGHRS, CDR2 YFSETQ. Trimming removed 5 bases at V and 9 bases at J, with 22 bases between. CDR3 DNA: TGCGCCAGCAGATCGACGGGAGCCCCGGTTGACACGCAGTATTTT. The encoded protein is CASRSTGAPVDTQYF.

V is TRBV7-5 and J is TRBJ2-2; TRBD2, as called in the table, went unchecked against the DNA. TRBV7-5 is a recognized pseudogene. The CDR3 spans 18 residues. The CDR3 spells CARSLNEGLANNTGELFF. The CDR3 region has the DNA TGTGCCAGAAGCTTAAACGAAGGACTAGCGAATAACACCGGGGAGCTGTTTTTT.

The V gene is TRBV5-1, the J gene TRBJ2-1, with TRBD1 identical over 9 bases. The V gene end was trimmed by 2 bases and the J gene end by 5 bases; junction bases not matched to a gene: 5. Germline CDR1 is SGHRS and CDR2 is YFSETQ. The CDR3 sequence is 15 residues long. This chain's CDR3 is CASSFGQGWDNEQFF. CDR3 DNA: TGCGCCAGCAGCTTCGGACAGGGGTGGGACAATGAGCAGTTCTTC.

This sequence joins TRBV28 and TRBJ2-7; 7 bases agree with TRBD2. The CDR3 is made up of 14 amino acids. CDR1 and CDR2 from the germline V gene are MDHEN and SYDVKM. Unmatched junction bases numbered 6, after V lost 7 bases and J lost 0 bases. CDR3 in DNA: TGTGCCAGCAAAACCGGGGGGAACTCCTACGAGCAGTACTTC. Its translation is CASKTGGNSYEQYF.

The chain recombines TRBV29-1 with TRBJ2-4; 7 nucleotides line up with TRBD1. Trimming took 2 bases from V and 9 from J; bases not matched to a gene: 16. Per the germline V gene, CDR1 is SQVTM and CDR2 is ANQGSEA. The CDR3 is 16 amino acids. CDR3 amino acids: CSVERSGQGVGAIQYF. In DNA, the CDR3 is TGCAGCGTTGAAAGATCGGGGCAGGGGGTGGGTGCCATTCAGTACTTC. The full variable domain, with the rest looked up from reference TRBV29-1 and TRBJ2-4, is SAVISQKPSRDICQRGTSLTIQCQVDSQVTMMFWYRQQPGQSLTLIATANQGSEATYESGFVIDKFPISRPNLTFSTLTVSNMSPEDSSIYLCSVERSGQGVGAIQYFGAGTRLSVL.

The gene calls are TRBV30 and TRBJ2-1; maybe TRBD2 (6 bases). This CDR3 has 15 amino acids. V was clipped by 0 bases and J by 0 bases, with 9 bases between them. Germline CDR1 is GTSNPN and CDR2 is SVGIG (reference sequence). The CDR3, as DNA: TGTGCCTGGAGTGTTGCGGGGAGCTCCTACAATGAGCAGTTCTTC. It yields the protein CAWSVAGSSYNEQFF.

The chain uses TRBV28 and TRBJ2-5; TRBD1 matches at 9 bases. V gave up 5 bases and J gave up 5 bases; unmatched junction bases: 9. CDR1 and CDR2 from the germline V gene are MDHEN and SYDVKM. CDR3 length equals 15 residues. CDR3 protein: CASSPPTGGWETQYF. The CDR3 DNA is TGTGCCAGCAGTCCGCCGACAGGGGGGTGGGAGACCCAGTACTTC.